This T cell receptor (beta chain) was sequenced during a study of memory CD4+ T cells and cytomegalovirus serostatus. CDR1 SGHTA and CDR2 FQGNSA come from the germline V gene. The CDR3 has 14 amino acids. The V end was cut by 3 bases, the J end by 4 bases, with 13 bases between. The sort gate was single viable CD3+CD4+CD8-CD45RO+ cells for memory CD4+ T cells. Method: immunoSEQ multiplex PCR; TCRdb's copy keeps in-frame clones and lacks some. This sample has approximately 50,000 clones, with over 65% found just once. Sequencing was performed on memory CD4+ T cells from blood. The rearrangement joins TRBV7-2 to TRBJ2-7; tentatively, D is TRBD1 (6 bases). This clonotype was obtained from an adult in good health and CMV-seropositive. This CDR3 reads CASSFQGQGYEQYF. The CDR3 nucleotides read TGTGCCAGCAGCTTCCAGGGGCAGGGTTACGAGCAGTACTTC.